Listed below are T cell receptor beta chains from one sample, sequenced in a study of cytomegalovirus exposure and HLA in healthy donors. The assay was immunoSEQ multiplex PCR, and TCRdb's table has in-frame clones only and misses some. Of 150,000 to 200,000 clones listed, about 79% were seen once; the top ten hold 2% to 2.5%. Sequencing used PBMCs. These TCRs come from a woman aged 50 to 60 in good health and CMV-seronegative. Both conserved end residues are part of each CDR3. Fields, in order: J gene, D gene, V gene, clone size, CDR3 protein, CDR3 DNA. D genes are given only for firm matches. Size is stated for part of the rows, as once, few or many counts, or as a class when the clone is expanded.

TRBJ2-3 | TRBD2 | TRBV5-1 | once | CASSVQGGLAGGSDTQYF | TGCGCCAGCAGCGTTCAAGGGGGGCTAGCGGGAGGATCAGATACGCAGTATTTT
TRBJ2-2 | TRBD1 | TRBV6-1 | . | CATRTGVAGELFF | TGTGCCACCCGTACAGGGGTAGCCGGGGAGCTGTTTTTT
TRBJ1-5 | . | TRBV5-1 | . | CASSSTPLAQGRGGNQPQHF | TGCGCCAGCAGCTCAACGCCTCTAGCACAGGGAAGGGGTGGCAATCAGCCCCAGCATTTT
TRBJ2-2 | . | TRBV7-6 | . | CASTPGSGELFF | TGTGCCAGCACCCCGGGGTCCGGGGAGCTGTTTTTT
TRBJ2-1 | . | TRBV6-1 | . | CASSQGSSYNEQFF | TGTGCCAGCAGCCAGGGGAGCTCCTACAATGAGCAGTTCTTC
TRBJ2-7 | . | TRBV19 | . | CASSTPTGLGYEQYF | TGTGCCAGTAGTACGCCGACGGGACTCGGGTACGAGCAGTACTTC
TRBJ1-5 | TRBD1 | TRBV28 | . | CASTGRGSQPQHF | TGTGCCAGCACGGGCAGGGGGAGTCAGCCCCAGCATTTT
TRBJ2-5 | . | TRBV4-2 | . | CASSQARETQYF | TGTGCCAGCAGCCAAGCCAGGGAGACCCAGTACTTC
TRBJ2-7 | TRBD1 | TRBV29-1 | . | CGVSQLTGAYEQYF | TGCGGCGTTTCTCAACTGACAGGGGCGTACGAGCAGTACTTC
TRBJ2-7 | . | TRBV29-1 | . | CSVCQGGSYEQYF | TGCAGCGTTTGCCAGGGGGGCTCCTACGAGCAGTACTTC
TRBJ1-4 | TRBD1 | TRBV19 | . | CASSSKPGQGGKLFF | TGTGCCAGTAGTTCGAAACCGGGACAGGGGGGCAAACTGTTTTTT
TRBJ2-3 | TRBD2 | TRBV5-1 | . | CASSEGTSGYDTQYF | TGCGCCAGCAGCGAAGGGACTAGCGGCTATGATACGCAGTATTTT
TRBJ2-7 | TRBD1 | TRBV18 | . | CASSPQGQGYIGEQYF | TGTGCCAGCTCACCACAGGGACAGGGGTATATAGGCGAGCAGTACTTC
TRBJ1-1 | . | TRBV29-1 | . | CSVPGRGNTEAFF | TGCAGCGTTCCCGGACGGGGGAACACTGAAGCTTTCTTT
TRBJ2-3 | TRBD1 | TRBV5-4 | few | CASTEPGTAPTDTQYF | TGTGCCAGCACGGAACCAGGGACAGCTCCCACAGATACGCAGTATTTT
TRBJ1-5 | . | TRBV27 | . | CASSFRVNQPQHF | TGTGCCAGCAGTTTCCGCGTGAATCAGCCCCAGCATTTT
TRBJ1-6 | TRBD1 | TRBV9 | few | CASSGGQGYSPLHF | TGTGCCAGCAGCGGGGGACAGGGTTATTCACCCCTCCACTTT
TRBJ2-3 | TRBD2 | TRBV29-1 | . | CSVGTSGKADTQYF | TGCAGCGTTGGGACTAGCGGGAAGGCAGATACGCAGTATTTT
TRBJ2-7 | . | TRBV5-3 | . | CARSSLTGAALYEQYF | TGTGCCAGAAGCTCCCTCACGGGAGCGGCCCTCTACGAGCAGTACTTC
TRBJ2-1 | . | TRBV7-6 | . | CASSPQGLPQSEQFF | TGTGCCAGCAGCCCCCAGGGACTCCCTCAGAGTGAGCAGTTCTTC
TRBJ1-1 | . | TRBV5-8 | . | CASSFDRNTEAFF | TGTGCCAGCAGCTTTGACAGGAACACTGAAGCTTTCTTT
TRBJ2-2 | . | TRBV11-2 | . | CASSSRRDSPTYTGELFF | TGTGCCAGCAGCTCCCGGAGGGACTCCCCCACTTACACCGGGGAGCTGTTTTTT
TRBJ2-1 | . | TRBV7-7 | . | CASSPYRTNEQFF | TGTGCTAGCAGCCCATACAGGACCAATGAGCAGTTCTTC
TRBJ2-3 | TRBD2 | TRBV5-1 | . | CASSLEASGVGDTQYF | TGCGCCAGCAGCTTGGAGGCTAGCGGGGTGGGGGATACGCAGTATTTT
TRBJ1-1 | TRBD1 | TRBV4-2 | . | CASSRGQGNTEAFF | TGTGCCAGCAGCCGAGGACAGGGGAACACTGAAGCTTTCTTT
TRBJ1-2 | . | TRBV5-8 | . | CASSLGGAANYGYTF | TGTGCCAGCAGCTTGGGGGGAGCAGCTAACTATGGCTACACCTTC
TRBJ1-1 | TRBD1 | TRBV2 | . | CASRAGTGGFDTEAFF | TGTGCCAGCAGGGCCGGGACAGGGGGCTTTGACACTGAAGCTTTCTTT
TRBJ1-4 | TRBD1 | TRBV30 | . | CAWSPRTGGLANEKLFF | TGTGCCTGGAGTCCCCGGACAGGGGGCTTAGCTAATGAAAAACTGTTTTTT
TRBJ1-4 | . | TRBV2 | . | CASSVRVGEKLFF | TGTGCCAGCAGTGTCAGGGTGGGCGAAAAACTGTTTTTT
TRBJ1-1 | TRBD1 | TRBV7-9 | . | CASSHRQGAHTEAFF | TGTGCCAGCAGCCATCGACAGGGGGCGCATACTGAAGCTTTCTTT
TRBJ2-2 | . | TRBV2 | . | CASRGGGINTGELFF | TGTGCCAGCAGGGGAGGCGGGATCAACACCGGGGAGCTGTTTTTT
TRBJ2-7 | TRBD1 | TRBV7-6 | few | CASSPRTGIYEQYF | TGTGCCAGCAGCCCCAGGACAGGTATCTACGAGCAGTACTTC
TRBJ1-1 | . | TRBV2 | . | CASRVEGRGTEAFF | TGTGCCAGCAGGGTAGAAGGTAGGGGCACTGAAGCTTTCTTT
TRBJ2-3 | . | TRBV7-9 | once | CSSSLPLVRLDTQYF | TGTTCCAGCAGCTTGCCGTTGGTGAGGTTAGATACGCAGTATTTT
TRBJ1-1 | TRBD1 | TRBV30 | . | CAWRRGTGGTEAFF | TGTGCCTGGAGGAGGGGGACAGGGGGCACTGAAGCTTTCTTT
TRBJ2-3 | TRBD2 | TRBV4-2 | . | CASSQEAPRQRGKGDTQYF | TGTGCCAGCAGCCAAGAGGCCCCCAGGCAGCGGGGGAAGGGGGATACGCAGTATTTT
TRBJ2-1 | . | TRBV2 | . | CASSEDGLGAYNEQFF | TGTGCCAGCAGTGAAGATGGGCTGGGAGCCTACAATGAGCAGTTCTTC
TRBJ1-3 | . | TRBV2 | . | CASSEAGTGSSGNTIYF | TGTGCCAGCAGTGAAGCGGGAACAGGGAGCTCTGGAAACACCATATATTTT
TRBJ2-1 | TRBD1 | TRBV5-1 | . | CASSLEGQGIRNEQFF | TGCGCCAGCAGCTTGGAGGGACAGGGAATCCGAAATGAGCAGTTCTTC
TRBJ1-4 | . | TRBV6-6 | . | CASSREGEKLFF | TGTGCCAGCAGTCGGGAGGGGGAAAAACTGTTTTTT
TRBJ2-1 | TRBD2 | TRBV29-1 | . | CSVALAGEYNEQFF | TGCAGCGTCGCACTAGCGGGGGAATACAATGAGCAGTTCTTC
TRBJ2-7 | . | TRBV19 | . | CASSLHRSPGYEQYF | TGTGCCAGTAGTCTCCACAGGTCTCCGGGCTACGAGCAGTACTTC
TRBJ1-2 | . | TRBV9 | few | CASSAQGYGYTF | TGTGCCAGCAGCGCACAGGGCTATGGCTACACCTTC
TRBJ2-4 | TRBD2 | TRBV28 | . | CASSLSYWEGRGSGNIQYF | TGTGCCAGCAGTTTGTCGTATTGGGAAGGGAGGGGTTCGGGGAACATTCAGTACTTC
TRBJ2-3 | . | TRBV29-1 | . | CSVGRGVDTQYF | TGCAGCGTTGGACGGGGAGTGGATACGCAGTATTTT
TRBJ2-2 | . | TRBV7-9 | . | CASSLGSLGGELFF | TGTGCCAGCAGCTTAGGGTCCCTAGGCGGGGAGCTGTTTTTT
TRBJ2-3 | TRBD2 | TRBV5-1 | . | CASSPSGTSGPISTDTQYF | TGCGCCAGCAGCCCCTCTGGGACTAGCGGGCCAATTAGCACAGATACGCAGTATTTT
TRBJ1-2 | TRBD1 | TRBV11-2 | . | CASSFPDRVYGYTF | TGTGCCAGCAGCTTCCCAGACAGGGTTTATGGCTACACCTTC
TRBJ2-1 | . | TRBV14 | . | CASSPQGNNEQFF | TGTGCCAGCAGCCCGCAGGGGAACAATGAGCAGTTCTTC
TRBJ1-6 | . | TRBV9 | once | CASSVGGSTKSPLHF | TGTGCCAGCAGCGTAGGTGGTAGCACAAAGTCACCCCTCCACTTT
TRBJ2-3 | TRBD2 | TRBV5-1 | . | CASSDLALAGPSTDTQYF | TGCGCCAGCAGCGACCTAGCCTTAGCGGGGCCCAGCACAGATACGCAGTATTTT
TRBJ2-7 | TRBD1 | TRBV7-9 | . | CASSTDRGSYEQYF | TGTGCCAGCAGCACCGACAGGGGTTCCTACGAGCAGTACTTC
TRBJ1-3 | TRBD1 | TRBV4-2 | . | CASSQPTGGSSGNTIYF | TGTGCCAGCAGCCAACCGACAGGGGGCTCTTCTGGAAACACCATATATTTT